The 8 T cell receptor beta chains below come from one sample, sequenced in a study of T cell changes during pregnancy in multiple sclerosis. TCRdb's table, derived via immunoSEQ multiplex PCR, lists solely in-frame clones and lacks some. The table shows approximately 44,000 clones, with about 90% occurring only once. This specimen was CD4+ T cells from peripheral blood mononuclear cells, taken before pregnancy. The receptors derive from a female donor with multiple sclerosis, enrolled in a pregnancy study.

The rearrangement uses TRBV4-2 and TRBJ2-4; maybe TRBD1 (6 bases). CDR3 size: 15 residues. V lost 3 bases and J 5 bases, leaving 14 bases between the germline ends. Per germline, CDR1 LGHNA and CDR2 YNFKEQ. The CDR3 sequence is CASSQAPGAQNIQYF. The CDR3 DNA is TGTGCCAGCAGCCAGGCCCCAGGGGCCCAAAACATTCAGTACTTC.

CDR3 sequence reads: CASTPTGINYGYTF. CDR3 DNA sequence: TGTGCCAGTACCCCAACAGGAATTAACTATGGCTACACCTTC. This chain joins TRBV19 and TRBJ1-2, with D perhaps TRBD1 (5 bases). Trimming cost V 7 bases and J 1 base, with 13 bases left between them. Germline lookup yields CDR1 LNHDA and CDR2 SQIVND (reference sequence). The CDR3 loop spans 14 amino acids.

The chain recombines TRBV21-1 with TRBJ1-2. TRBV21-1 is a pseudogene locus. This CDR3 is 18 amino acids long. CDR3 DNA sequence: TGTGCCAGCAGCAAAGCGCCTGGAGTCGGCGGCCTTAACTATGGCTACACCTTC. Its translation: CASSKAPGVGGLNYGYTF.

This rearrangement joins TRBV7-9 to TRBJ2-3; TRBD2 agrees at 13 bases. V dropped 5 bases and J dropped 6; count of bases not matched to a gene: 8. Germline values: CDR1 SEHNR, CDR2 FQNEAQ (reference sequence). The CDR3 extends over 16 amino acids. The CDR3 region has the DNA TGTGCCAGCAGCCCTCAACTAGCGGGGGGGCCGGATACGCAGTATTTT. This encodes CASSPQLAGGPDTQYF.

The chain uses TRBV2 and TRBJ2-2; 8 bases map to TRBD1. The CDR3 has 14 amino acids. Trimming removed 5 bases from V and 4 bases from J; junction bases left unmatched: 3. CDR1 is SNHLY and CDR2 is FYNNEI in the germline V gene. This CDR3 is CASSLTGGTGELFF. The CDR3 DNA reads as TGTGCCAGCAGTCTTACAGGGGGCACCGGGGAGCTGTTTTTT.

The chain has TRBV2 and TRBJ2-3, with 7 nucleotides matching TRBD2. V lost 4 bases to trimming and J lost 0 bases; unmatched junction nucleotides: 7. The CDR3 is 16 residues long. CDR1 is SNHLY and CDR2 is FYNNEI in the germline V gene. Here the CDR3 reads CASSVNGGGSTDTQYF. CDR3 DNA sequence: TGTGCCAGCAGTGTTAATGGCGGGGGTAGCACAGATACGCAGTATTTT.

V and J are TRBV19 and TRBJ1-3; 8 nucleotides align to TRBD1. CDR3 length: 13 amino acids. The germline V gene has CDR1 LNHDA and CDR2 SQIVND (reference sequence). V trimming: 7 bases; J trimming: 5 bases; junction bases outside the gene matches: 4. As DNA, the CDR3 is TGTGCCAGTACCAGGGGGCTCCGAAACACCATATATTTT. It specifies CASTRGLRNTIYF.

The rearrangement links TRBV7-2 to TRBJ2-7; TRBD1 aligns across 9 bases. The germline V gene has CDR1 SGHTA and CDR2 FQGNSA. This CDR3 comprises 15 residues. The V segment lost 5 bases and the J segment 3 bases; nucleotides outside the gene matches: 8. The CDR3 nucleotides are TGTGCCAGCAGCCCCTCTCGGGACAGGGTCTACGAGCAGTACTTC. This gives the protein CASSPSRDRVYEQYF.